A single sample gave rise to the 7 T cell receptor beta chains below, sequenced in a study of a mutant IDH1 vaccine in newly diagnosed glioma. Assay used: immunoSEQ multiplex PCR; TCRdb lists only in-frame clones, some missing. The repertoire holds more than 30,000 clones, with roughly nine tenths as singletons. Time point defined: week 47, end of study. Doses comprised 300 ug of mutant IDH1 20-mer peptide each, plus topical imiquimod. These receptors' antigens are unknown. The input for sequencing was PBMCs, taken from a glioma patient whose treatment included an IDH1 peptide vaccine. The origin of the receptors is a man in his forties with glioma.

The CDR3: CASSSKDRGRETQYF. CDR3 sequence (DNA): TGTGCCAGCAGTTCTAAGGACAGGGGGCGCGAGACCCAGTACTTC. The gene calls are TRBV28 and TRBJ2-5, with 11 bases fitting TRBD1. The CDR3 is 15 residues long. CDR1 MDHEN and CDR2 SYDVKM come from the germline V gene. With 4 bases clipped from V and 5 bases from J, the junction kept 6 bases outside the gene matches.

This clone was observed a few times. This chain connects TRBV28 to TRBJ1-2, with D unresolved. Per germline, CDR1 MDHEN and CDR2 SYDVKM. The CDR3 consists of 14 residues. The V gene lost 6 bases and the J gene lost 1 base, with 12 bases spanning the gap. In DNA, the CDR3 is TGTGCCAGCAGACCTATACAGTTTAACTATGGCTACACCTTC. Translation gives CASRPIQFNYGYTF.

V usage is TRBV10-2 and J usage is TRBJ1-6; a possible D gene is TRBD1 (6 bases). V was trimmed by 6 bases and J by 2 bases, leaving 17 bases between them. This CDR3 is built from 17 residues. Germline V CDR1 and CDR2: WSHSY, SAAADI. As DNA, the CDR3 is TGCGCCAGCAGCCCTACAGGGTTCAAGGCCTATAATTCACCCCTCCACTTT. Amino acid sequence: CASSPTGFKAYNSPLHF.

The chain recombines TRBV25-1 with TRBJ2-2; no clear D. Germline CDR1 MGHDK, CDR2 SYGVNS. V lost 4 bases and J 2 bases, leaving 14 bases between the germline ends. This CDR3 has 16 residues. The CDR3 nucleotides read TGTGCCAGCAGTGCCGCCGTGGAGATAAACACCGGGGAGCTGTTTTTT. Residues: CASSAAVEINTGELFF.

CDR3 region: CASSQDGSYNSPLHF. DNA of the CDR3: TGCGCCAGCAGCCAAGACGGCTCCTATAATTCACCCCTCCACTTT. The V and J genes are TRBV4-3 and TRBJ1-6; D is uncertain. V lost 0 bases, J lost 0 bases, and 3 bases lay in between. The CDR3 loop spans 15 amino acids. Germline CDR1 reads LGHNA; CDR2 reads YSLEER.

The chain employs TRBV19 and TRBJ1-6; D is ambiguous. Trimming stripped 7 bases from V and 10 bases from J, with 17 bases between. This CDR3 spans 14 amino acids. From germline, CDR1 is LNHDA and CDR2 SQIVND (reference sequence). The CDR3 nucleotides read TGTGCCAGTACAGATAGAGTAGCGAGATCACCCCTCCACTTT. Amino acids: CASTDRVARSPLHF.

J is TRBJ1-6 and V is TRBV6-4; 7 nucleotides line up with TRBD1. From germline, CDR1 is MRHNA and CDR2 SNTAGT. The CDR3 loop spans 15 amino acids. With V trimmed by 6 bases and J by 5 bases, 7 bases remained unmatched. The CDR3 DNA sequence: TGTGCCAGCAGCCGGGAGGGGGCAGATAATTCACCCCTCCACTTT. It is translated as CASSREGADNSPLHF.